This T cell receptor beta chain was documented in a study of blood T cell repertoires in COVID-19. In the study overall: COVID-19 samples collected from the United States, Italy and Spain covered acute and convalescent phases. Sources were T cells, B-cell-depleted T cells, or PBMCs; the material itself was cDNA or gDNA.

This clone showed up just a few times. Authors' data handling: Estimated nucleated cell counts came from reference gene primer amplification. Generated by immunoSEQ multiplex PCR, the TCRdb table keeps only in-frame clones and is missing some. Clonal size and the V and J genes are those of that table, whereas D and trimming came from the DNA. The profile covers hundreds of thousands of clones, with about 87% appearing a single time and around 7.8% taken by the ten largest. The CDR3 covers 12 residues. The J segment lost 13 bases and the V segment lost 3 bases, leaving 2 bases of the junction unmatched. Germline V gene data show CDR1 as KGHSH and CDR2 as LQKENI.

The sample was peripheral blood. This TCR came from a human donor in a cohort sampled during active COVID-19. This rearrangement joins TRBV18 to TRBJ1-6; TRBD1 agrees at 8 bases. In DNA, the CDR3 is TGTGCCAGCTCACCCCAGGGGGCCCCCCTCCACTTT. It encodes CASSPQGAPLHF.